This T cell receptor (beta chain) was obtained from a study of cytomegalovirus exposure and HLA in healthy donors. Findings and caveats of the study: One later analysis reportedly identified an Asian-associated ancestry cluster that showed fewer N-insertions than the approximately 700-donor mean. A later analysis showed that HLA-associated TCR beta chains had undergone more clonal expansion than equally common others. Certain sequence variants were highly shared and formed a cluster, and this cluster was likely a sequencing artifact. A classifier reportedly called cytomegalovirus status with high sensitivity and specificity.

Germline assignment: CDR1 SEHNR and CDR2 FQNEAQ (reference sequence). The CDR3 loop spans 14 amino acids. V dropped 3 bases and J dropped 5 bases, with 8 bases sitting between them. Concerning this clone itself: What it binds is not known.

The PCR ran on 60 Vbeta and 13 Jbeta primers. The assay was immunoSEQ multiplex PCR, and TCRdb's table has in-frame clones only and misses some. The data contain 150,000 to 200,000 clones, more than 60% of them singletons. The clonotype originates from a woman between 40 and 50 years old in good health and CMV-seropositive. The sample comprised PBMCs. The chain is built from TRBV7-9 and TRBJ1-6; D gene uncertain. This CDR3 is CASSLGQDNSPLHF. The CDR3 nucleotides are TGTGCCAGCAGCTTGGGCCAGGATAATTCACCCCTCCACTTT.